Sequencing of this T cell receptor beta chain was carried out in a study of T-cell memory formation after mild COVID-19. This clonotype was observed at least ten times. The antigen remains undetermined. TCRdb analysed the 5' RACE reads with MiXCR anew, one entry per CDR3 protein. The sample has fewer than 200,000 distinct CDR3 sequences, over 10% seen once; the top ten hold about 3.6%. Study observations and caveats: Clonal second-wave expansions that peaked on day 37 had unconfirmed SARS-CoV-2 specificity.

The TCR was taken from a man younger than 35 who had mild COVID-19 (a few samples of this study predate the infection). Cell type and time point are not known. Sequenced: PBMCs or a T cell subset sorted from them (not recorded which).

CDR3 loop: CASSLVPARRATDTQYF. The CDR3 coding sequence is TGTGCCAGCAGCTTAGTTCCGGCACGACGGGCCACAGATACGCAGTATTTT. V and J are TRBV7-2 and TRBJ2-3, with D unclear. This CDR3 has 17 amino acids. V lost 1 base, J lost 2 bases, and 16 bases lay in between. Per the germline V gene, CDR1 is SGHTA and CDR2 is FQGNSA.